This is a list of T cell receptor beta chains from one sample in a study of technical replicates of blood from a handful of donors. This table comes from immunoSEQ multiplex PCR, and its TCRdb copy is limited to in-frame clones, with some not included. This table holds some 80,000 clones, about 96% found once. The sequencing input was T cells isolated from PBMCs. The origin of the receptors is a human donor in good health. Both conserved end residues are part of each CDR3. The order of the fields is CDR3 protein, CDR3 DNA, D gene, J gene, CDR3 length, V gene, clone size. The D gene is left open where the match is weak. Where a row states a size, it is once, few, many or the class of an expanded clone; other rows omit it.

CASSIDLEEFRYEQYF	TGTGCCAGTAGTATAGATCTAGAGGAATTTCGCTACGAGCAGTACTTC	.	TRBJ2-7	16	TRBV19	.
CASSVATSGRWKTGELFF	TGTGCCAGCAGCGTAGCTACTAGCGGGAGATGGAAAACCGGGGAGCTGTTTTTT	TRBD2	TRBJ2-2	18	TRBV9	once
CASSLRGETQYF	TGTGCCAGCAGCTTGCGGGGAGAGACCCAGTACTTC	.	TRBJ2-5	12	TRBV11-2	.
CASSYLRTGSHEQYF	TGTGCCAGCAGTTATCTACGGACAGGGAGCCACGAGCAGTACTTC	TRBD1	TRBJ2-7	15	TRBV6-5	.
CASSQGLGTDTQYF	TGTGCCAGCAGTCAGGGACTAGGCACAGATACGCAGTATTTT	TRBD2	TRBJ2-3	14	TRBV27	.
CATEGASMNTEAFF	TGTGCCACCGAGGGGGCAAGTATGAACACTGAAGCTTTCTTT	TRBD1	TRBJ1-1	14	TRBV6-1	.
CASSVATAYEQYF	TGTGCCAGCAGTGTAGCTACTGCCTACGAGCAGTACTTC	.	TRBJ2-7	13	TRBV6-1	once
CASSLGYSSGNTIYF	TGTGCCAGCAGCTTAGGGTATAGCTCTGGAAACACCATATATTTT	.	TRBJ1-3	15	TRBV11-2	.
CASSFRGDEKLFF	TGTGCCAGCAGTTTCAGGGGAGACGAAAAACTGTTTTTT	.	TRBJ1-4	13	TRBV27	.
CASSPLMVAGELFF	TGTGCCAGCAGCCCCTTAATGGTAGCCGGGGAGCTGTTTTTT	.	TRBJ2-2	14	TRBV14	.
CASSSFSSRETQYF	TGTGCCAGCAGCTCCTTCTCTAGCAGAGAGACCCAGTACTTC	.	TRBJ2-5	14	TRBV5-6	.
CASSSGKNYGYTF	TGCGCCAGCAGCTCAGGGAAAAACTATGGCTACACCTTC	.	TRBJ1-2	13	TRBV5-1	.
CASSVGLARAYEQYF	TGTGCCAGCAGTGTAGGACTAGCTAGGGCCTACGAGCAGTACTTC	TRBD2	TRBJ2-7	15	TRBV6-5	.
CASSLTGNTIYF	TGTGCCAGCAGCTTAACAGGAAACACCATATATTTT	.	TRBJ1-3	12	TRBV7-7	.
CASRGTLNTEAFF	TGTGCCAGCAGGGGGACTCTGAACACTGAAGCTTTCTTT	.	TRBJ1-1	13	TRBV2	.
CATFLDRYYGYTF	TGTGCCACCTTTCTTGACAGATACTATGGCTACACCTTC	.	TRBJ1-2	13	TRBV6-5	.
CASSRGTPSSYEQYF	TGTGCCAGCAGCAGGGGGACTCCTAGCTCCTACGAGCAGTACTTC	.	TRBJ2-7	15	TRBV21-1	once
CASSSLQGNEQYF	TGTGCCAGCAGTTCCCTACAGGGAAACGAGCAGTACTTC	.	TRBJ2-7	13	TRBV28	.
CASSPQMDRGTAFF	TGTGCCAGCAGCCCCCAGATGGACAGGGGTACAGCTTTCTTT	TRBD1	TRBJ1-1	14	TRBV7-2	.
CASSQTETQYF	TGTGCCAGCAGCCAAACTGAGACCCAGTACTTC	.	TRBJ2-5	11	TRBV14	.
CASSLTRSGTGAYEQYF	TGTGCCAGCAGCTTAACCCGATCCGGGACAGGGGCCTACGAGCAGTACTTC	TRBD1	TRBJ2-7	17	TRBV7-6	.
CASSFSQGESYEQYF	TGTGCCAGCAGCTTTTCACAGGGGGAATCCTACGAGCAGTACTTC	TRBD1	TRBJ2-7	15	TRBV11-2	.
CASSVEASGSYEQYF	TGTGCCAGCAGCGTAGAGGCTAGCGGTTCCTACGAGCAGTACTTC	TRBD2	TRBJ2-7	15	TRBV9	.
CASSLEGGGTDTQYF	TGTGCCAGCAGCTTAGAGGGAGGGGGAACAGATACGCAGTATTTT	.	TRBJ2-3	15	TRBV5-8	.
CASSRQVYEQYF	TGTGCCAGCAGTCGACAGGTCTACGAGCAGTACTTC	.	TRBJ2-7	12	TRBV28	.
CASSLRGTGATEAFF	TGTGCCAGCAGCCTTAGAGGTACAGGGGCCACTGAAGCTTTCTTT	TRBD1	TRBJ1-1	15	TRBV11-2	.
CASSSTGGNEQYF	TGTGCCAGCTCATCGACAGGGGGCAACGAGCAGTACTTC	TRBD1	TRBJ2-7	13	TRBV18	.
CASKEAGLNTGELFF	TGTGCCAGTAAGGAGGCGGGCTTGAACACCGGGGAGCTGTTTTTT	.	TRBJ2-2	15	TRBV19	.
CASSQEVGTTSYEQYF	TGTGCCAGCAGCCAAGAGGTCGGGACAACCAGCTACGAGCAGTACTTC	.	TRBJ2-7	16	TRBV4-2	.
CASSEGGTDGNTIYF	TGTGCCAGCAGTGAAGGGGGGACAGATGGAAACACCATATATTTT	TRBD1	TRBJ1-3	15	TRBV6-1	.
CSVKDSDGYGYTF	TGCAGCGTTAAGGACAGCGACGGCTATGGCTACACCTTC	.	TRBJ1-2	13	TRBV29-1	.
CASSPRDRNYYEQYF	TGTGCCAGCTCACCACGGGACAGGAATTATTACGAGCAGTACTTC	TRBD1	TRBJ2-7	15	TRBV18	.
CASSRGLAGGPLFQFF	TGTGCCAGTTCCAGGGGCTTAGCGGGAGGGCCCCTCTTTCAGTTCTTC	TRBD2	TRBJ2-1	16	TRBV19	.
CASSPGMDANYGYTF	TGCGCCAGCAGCCCGGGGATGGACGCGAACTATGGCTACACCTTC	.	TRBJ1-2	15	TRBV4-3	.
CASSLPNTPGNTIYF	TGTGCCAGCAGCTTACCCAACACACCTGGAAACACCATATATTTT	.	TRBJ1-3	15	TRBV11-3	.
CASPQAYGSGEAFF	TGTGCCAGCCCTCAGGCTTACGGAAGTGGTGAAGCTTTCTTT	.	TRBJ1-1	14	TRBV21-1	.
CAWSHEREETYEQYF	TGTGCCTGGAGCCATGAGAGGGAGGAGACCTACGAGCAGTACTTC	.	TRBJ2-7	15	TRBV30	.
CASSVHRGPTRDQPQHF	TGTGCCAGCAGTGTGCACAGGGGACCCACAAGGGATCAGCCCCAGCATTTT	TRBD1	TRBJ1-5	17	TRBV6-1	once
CASSNLADTQYF	TGTGCCAGCAGTAATCTCGCAGATACGCAGTATTTT	.	TRBJ2-3	12	TRBV27	.
CASSLGTSGNEQFF	TGTGCCAGCAGCTTAGGGACTAGCGGCAATGAGCAGTTCTTC	TRBD2	TRBJ2-1	14	TRBV7-3	.
CATQQGYNDYEQYF	TGTGCCACGCAACAGGGGTATAATGATTACGAGCAGTACTTC	TRBD1	TRBJ2-7	14	TRBV15	.
CASSLTLAGDTQYF	TGTGCCAGCAGCTTAACGCTAGCGGGAGATACGCAGTATTTT	TRBD2	TRBJ2-3	14	TRBV7-9	.
CASSFSRQGEAFF	TGTGCCAGCAGTTTTTCCCGACAGGGGGAAGCTTTCTTT	TRBD1	TRBJ1-1	13	TRBV27	.
CASSLLRGSTEQYF	TGTGCCAGCAGTTTACTGCGGGGGAGTACCGAGCAGTACTTC	TRBD2	TRBJ2-7	14	TRBV27	.
CASTNHRGEQFF	TGTGCCAGCACTAATCACCGGGGAGAGCAGTTCTTC	.	TRBJ2-1	12	TRBV6-5	.
CASSYRTGGAGELFF	TGTGCCAGCAGTTACCGGACAGGGGGGGCCGGGGAGCTGTTTTTT	TRBD1	TRBJ2-2	15	TRBV6-6	.
CASSEYVLAEGDNEQFF	TGTGCCAGCAGTGAATATGTCCTAGCTGAAGGAGACAATGAGCAGTTCTTC	.	TRBJ2-1	17	TRBV25-1	.
CASSGPRVNYEQYF	TGCGCCAGCAGTGGTCCCAGGGTAAACTACGAGCAGTACTTC	.	TRBJ2-7	14	TRBV10-2	.
CASSPDPRLEQYF	TGTGCCAGCAGTCCCGACCCCAGGCTAGAGCAGTACTTC	.	TRBJ2-7	13	TRBV6-6	.
CASSFPGQKNEKLFF	TGTGCCAGCAGTTTTCCGGGACAGAAGAATGAAAAACTGTTTTTT	TRBD1	TRBJ1-4	15	TRBV28	.
CASSSPLDRGRSYEQYF	TGTGCCAGCAGTTCGCCCCTCGACAGGGGAAGATCCTACGAGCAGTACTTC	TRBD1	TRBJ2-7	17	TRBV27	.
CASRLGSSNQPQHF	TGTGCCAGCCGACTTGGGAGTAGCAATCAGCCCCAGCATTTT	.	TRBJ1-5	14	TRBV28	once
CASSVASGSASYEQYF	TGTGCCAGCAGCGTAGCTAGCGGGAGCGCTTCCTACGAGCAGTACTTC	TRBD2	TRBJ2-7	16	TRBV9	.
CASSQDIAQIRTEAFF	TGCGCCAGCAGCCAAGATATCGCACAGATTAGGACTGAAGCTTTCTTT	.	TRBJ1-1	16	TRBV4-3	.
CASSDRAGNTIYF	TGCGCCAGCAGCGACAGGGCCGGAAACACCATATATTTT	TRBD1	TRBJ1-3	13	TRBV5-1	once
CASSPPERGFYEQYF	TGTGCCAGCAGTCCCCCCGAGCGAGGTTTCTACGAGCAGTACTTC	.	TRBJ2-7	15	TRBV28	.
CASSPGSGDLNTEAFF	TGTGCCAGCAGCCCGGGGAGCGGGGATCTAAACACTGAAGCTTTCTTT	.	TRBJ1-1	16	TRBV7-8	.
CGVADTGVHLQETQYF	TGTGGGGTCGCTGATACGGGGGTCCACCTCCAAGAGACCCAGTACTTC	.	TRBJ2-5	16	TRBV5-4	.
CASSHTTPGKKAFF	TGCGCCAGCAGCCATACTACTCCAGGGAAAAAGGCTTTCTTT	.	TRBJ1-1	14	TRBV4-1	.